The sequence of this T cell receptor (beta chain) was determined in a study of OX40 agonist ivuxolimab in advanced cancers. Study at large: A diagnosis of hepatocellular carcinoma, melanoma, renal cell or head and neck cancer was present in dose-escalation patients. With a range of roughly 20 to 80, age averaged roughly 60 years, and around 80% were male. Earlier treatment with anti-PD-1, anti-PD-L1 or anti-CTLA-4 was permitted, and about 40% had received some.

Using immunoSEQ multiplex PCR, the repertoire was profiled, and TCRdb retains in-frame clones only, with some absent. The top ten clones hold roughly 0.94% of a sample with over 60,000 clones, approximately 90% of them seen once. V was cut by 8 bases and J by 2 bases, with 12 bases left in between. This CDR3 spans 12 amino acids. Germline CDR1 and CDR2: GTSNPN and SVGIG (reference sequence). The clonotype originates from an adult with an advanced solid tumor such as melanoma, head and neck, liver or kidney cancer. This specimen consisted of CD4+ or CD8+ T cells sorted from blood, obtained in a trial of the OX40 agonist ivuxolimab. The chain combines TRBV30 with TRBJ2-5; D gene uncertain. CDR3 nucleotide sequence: TGTGCCGGAGAGTTCGGACAAGAGACCCAGTACTTC. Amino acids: CAGEFGQETQYF.